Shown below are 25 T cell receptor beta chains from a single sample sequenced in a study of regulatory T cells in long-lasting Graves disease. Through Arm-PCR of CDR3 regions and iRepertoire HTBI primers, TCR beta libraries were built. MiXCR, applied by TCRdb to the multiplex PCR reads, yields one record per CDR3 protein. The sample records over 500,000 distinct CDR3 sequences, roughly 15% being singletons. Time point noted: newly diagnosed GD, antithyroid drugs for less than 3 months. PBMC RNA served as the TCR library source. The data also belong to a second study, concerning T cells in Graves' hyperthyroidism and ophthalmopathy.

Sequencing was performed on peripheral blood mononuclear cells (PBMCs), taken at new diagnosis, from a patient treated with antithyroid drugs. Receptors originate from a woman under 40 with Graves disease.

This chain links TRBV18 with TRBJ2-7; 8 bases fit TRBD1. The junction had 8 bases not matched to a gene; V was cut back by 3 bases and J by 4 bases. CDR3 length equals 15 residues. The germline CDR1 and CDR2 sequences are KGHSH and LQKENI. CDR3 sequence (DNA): TGTGCCAGCTCACCCGATGACAGGGGTCCTTACGAGCAGTACTTC. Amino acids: CASSPDDRGPYEQYF. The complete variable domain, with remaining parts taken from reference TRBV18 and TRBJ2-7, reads NAGVMQNPRHLVRRRGQEARLRCSPMKGHSHVYWYRQLPEEGLKFMVYLQKENIIDESGMPKERFSAEFPKEGPSILRIQQVVRGDSAAYFCASSPDDRGPYEQYFGPGTRLTVT.

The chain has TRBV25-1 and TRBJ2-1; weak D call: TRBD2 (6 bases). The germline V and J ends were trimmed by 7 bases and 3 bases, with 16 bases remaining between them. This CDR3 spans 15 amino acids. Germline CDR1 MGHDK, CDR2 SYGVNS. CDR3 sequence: CASNPGTLLYNEQFF. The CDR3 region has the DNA TGTGCCAGCAACCCCGGGACTCTCCTCTACAATGAGCAGTTCTTC.

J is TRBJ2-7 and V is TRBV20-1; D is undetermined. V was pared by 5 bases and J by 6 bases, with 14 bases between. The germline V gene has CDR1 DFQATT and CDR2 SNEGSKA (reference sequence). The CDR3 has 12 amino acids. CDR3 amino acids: CSAFLSETEQYF. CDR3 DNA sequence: TGCAGTGCTTTCTTAAGCGAGACCGAGCAGTACTTC.

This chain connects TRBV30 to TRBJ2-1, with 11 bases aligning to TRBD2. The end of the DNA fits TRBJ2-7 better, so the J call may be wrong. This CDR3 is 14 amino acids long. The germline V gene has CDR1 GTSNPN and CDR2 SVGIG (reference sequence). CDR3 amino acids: CAWSGLAGPYEQYF. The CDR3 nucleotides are TGTGCCTGGAGTGGACTAGCGGGACCCTACGAGCAGTACTTC.

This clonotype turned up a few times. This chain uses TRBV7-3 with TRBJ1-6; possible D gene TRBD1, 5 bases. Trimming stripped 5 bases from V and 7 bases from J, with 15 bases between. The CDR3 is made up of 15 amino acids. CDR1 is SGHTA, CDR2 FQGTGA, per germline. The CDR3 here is CASSRQGRQNSPLHF. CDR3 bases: TGTGCCAGCAGCCGCCAGGGACGCCAAAATTCACCCCTCCACTTT.

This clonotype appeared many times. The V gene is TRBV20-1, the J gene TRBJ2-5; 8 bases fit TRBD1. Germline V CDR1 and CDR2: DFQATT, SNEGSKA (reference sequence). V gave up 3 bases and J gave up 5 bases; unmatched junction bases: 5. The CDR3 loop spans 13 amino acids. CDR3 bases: TGCAGTGCTAGGCAGACAGGGGAGGAGACCCAGTACTTC. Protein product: CSARQTGEETQYF.

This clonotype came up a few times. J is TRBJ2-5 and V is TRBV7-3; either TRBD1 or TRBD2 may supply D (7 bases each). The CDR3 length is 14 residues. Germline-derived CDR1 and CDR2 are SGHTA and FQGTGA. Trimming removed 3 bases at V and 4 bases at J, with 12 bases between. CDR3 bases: TGTGCCAGCAGCTTCAGGGGGGGGCGAGAGACCCAGTACTTC. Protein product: CASSFRGGRETQYF.

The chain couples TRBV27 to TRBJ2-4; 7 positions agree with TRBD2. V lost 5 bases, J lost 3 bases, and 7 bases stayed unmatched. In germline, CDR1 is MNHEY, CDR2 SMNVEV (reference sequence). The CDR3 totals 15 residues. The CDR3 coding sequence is TGTGCCAGCAGTCGTGGCGGGAGAGGCAAAAACATTCAGTACTTC. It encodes CASSRGGRGKNIQYF.

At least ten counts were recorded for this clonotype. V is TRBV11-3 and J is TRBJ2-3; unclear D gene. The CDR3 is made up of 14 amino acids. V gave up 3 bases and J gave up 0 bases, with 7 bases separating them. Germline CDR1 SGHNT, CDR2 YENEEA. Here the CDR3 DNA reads TGTGCCAGCAGCTTTGACGGGAGCACAGATACGCAGTATTTT. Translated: CASSFDGSTDTQYF.

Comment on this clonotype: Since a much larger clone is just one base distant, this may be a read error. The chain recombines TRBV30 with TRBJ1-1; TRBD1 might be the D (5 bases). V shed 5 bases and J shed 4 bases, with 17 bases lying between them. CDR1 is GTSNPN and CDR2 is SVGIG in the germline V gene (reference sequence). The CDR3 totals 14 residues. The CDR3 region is CAWGYGDLSTEAFF. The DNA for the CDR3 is TGTGCCTGGGGTTACGGGGACCTGAGCACTGAAGCTTTCTTT.

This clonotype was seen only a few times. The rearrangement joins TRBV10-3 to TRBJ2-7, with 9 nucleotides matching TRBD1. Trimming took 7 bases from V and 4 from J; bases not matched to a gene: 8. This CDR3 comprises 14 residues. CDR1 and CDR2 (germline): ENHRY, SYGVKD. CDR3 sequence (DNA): TGTGCCATCACCGATGGACAGGGGTTATACGAGCAGTACTTC. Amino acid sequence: CAITDGQGLYEQYF.

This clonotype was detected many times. CDR3 loop: CASRNIRGPVAFF. The CDR3 DNA reads as TGTGCCAGCAGAAACATCAGGGGGCCGGTGGCTTTCTTT. The chain uses TRBV6-1 and TRBJ1-1; TRBD1 matches 8 bases. This CDR3 contains 13 residues. With 6 bases clipped from V and 11 bases from J, the junction kept 11 bases outside the gene matches. Germline CDR1 is MNHNS and CDR2 is SASEGT.

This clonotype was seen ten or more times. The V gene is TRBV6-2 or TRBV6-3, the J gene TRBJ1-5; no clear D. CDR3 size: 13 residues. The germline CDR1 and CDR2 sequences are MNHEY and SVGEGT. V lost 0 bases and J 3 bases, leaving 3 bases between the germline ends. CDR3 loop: CASSYSNNQPQHF. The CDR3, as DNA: TGTGCCAGCAGTTACTCGAACAATCAGCCCCAGCATTTT.

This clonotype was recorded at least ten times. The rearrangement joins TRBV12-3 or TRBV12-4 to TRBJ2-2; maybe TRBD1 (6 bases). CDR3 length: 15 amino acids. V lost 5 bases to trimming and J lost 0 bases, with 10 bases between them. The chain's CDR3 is CASSVGTTNTGELFF. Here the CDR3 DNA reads TGTGCCAGCAGTGTGGGGACAACGAACACCGGGGAGCTGTTTTTT.

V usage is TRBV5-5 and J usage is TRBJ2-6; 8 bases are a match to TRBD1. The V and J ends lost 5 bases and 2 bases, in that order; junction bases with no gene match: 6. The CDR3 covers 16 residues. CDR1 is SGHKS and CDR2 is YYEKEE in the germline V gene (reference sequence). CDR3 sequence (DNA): TGTGCCAGCAGACCAGGGGGCGCGCCTGGGGCCAACGTCCTGACTTTC. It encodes CASRPGGAPGANVLTF.

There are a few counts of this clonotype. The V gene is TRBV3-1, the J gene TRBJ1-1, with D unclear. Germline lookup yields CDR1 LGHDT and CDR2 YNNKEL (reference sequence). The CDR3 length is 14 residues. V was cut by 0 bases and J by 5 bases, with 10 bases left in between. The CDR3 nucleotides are TGTGCCAGCAGCCAAGATTTATGGGTTACTGAAGCTTTCTTT. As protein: CASSQDLWVTEAFF. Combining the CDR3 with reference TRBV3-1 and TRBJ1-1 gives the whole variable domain DTAVSQTPKYLVTQMGNDKSIKCEQNLGHDTMYWYKQDSKKFLKIMFSYNNKELIINETVPNRFSPKSPDKAHLNLHINSLELGDSAVYFCASSQDLWVTEAFFGQGTRLTVV.

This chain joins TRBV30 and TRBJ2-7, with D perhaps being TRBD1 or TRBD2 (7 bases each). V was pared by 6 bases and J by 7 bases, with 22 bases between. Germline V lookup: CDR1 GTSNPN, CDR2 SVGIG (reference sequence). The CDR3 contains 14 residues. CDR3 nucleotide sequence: TGTGCCTGTACTGGGAGGGGGCTTTATCTAGAGCAGTACTTC. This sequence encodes CACTGRGLYLEQYF.

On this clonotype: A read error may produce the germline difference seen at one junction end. The chain's CDR3 is CASSRRENVQFF. Written as DNA, the CDR3 is TGTGCCAGCAGTCGGCGGGAGAATGTGCAGTTCTTC. V and J are TRBV2 and TRBJ2-3; 7 nucleotides align to TRBD2. Matching the DNA end better, TRBJ2-1 makes the J call doubtful. The germline CDR1 and CDR2 sequences are SNHLY and FYNNEI. The CDR3 loop spans 12 amino acids.

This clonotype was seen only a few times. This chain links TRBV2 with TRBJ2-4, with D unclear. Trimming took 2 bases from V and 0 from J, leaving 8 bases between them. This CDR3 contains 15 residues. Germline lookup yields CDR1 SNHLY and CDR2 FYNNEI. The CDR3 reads CASSEPGLAKNIQYF. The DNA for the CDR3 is TGTGCCAGCAGTGAACCCGGGTTAGCCAAAAACATTCAGTACTTC.

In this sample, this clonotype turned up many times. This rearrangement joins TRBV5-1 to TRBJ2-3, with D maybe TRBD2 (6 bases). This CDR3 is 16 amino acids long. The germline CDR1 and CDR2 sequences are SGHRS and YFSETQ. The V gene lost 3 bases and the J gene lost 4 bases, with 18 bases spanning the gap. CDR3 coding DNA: TGCGCCAGCAGCTCGGGAGCCGAGACTTGGGCAGATACGCAGTATTTT. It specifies CASSSGAETWADTQYF.

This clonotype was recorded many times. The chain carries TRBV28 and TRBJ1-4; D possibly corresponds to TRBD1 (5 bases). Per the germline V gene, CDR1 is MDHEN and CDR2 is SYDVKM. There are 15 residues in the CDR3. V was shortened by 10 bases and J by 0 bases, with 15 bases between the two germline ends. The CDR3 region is CATSRDGSTNEKLFF. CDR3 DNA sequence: TGTGCCACCTCGAGGGACGGCTCAACTAATGAAAAACTGTTTTTT.

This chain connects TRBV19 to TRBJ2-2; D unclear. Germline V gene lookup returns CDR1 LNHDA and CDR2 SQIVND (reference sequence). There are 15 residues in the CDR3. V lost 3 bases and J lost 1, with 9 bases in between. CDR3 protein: CASSIIMGNTGELFF. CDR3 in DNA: TGTGCCAGTAGTATTATTATGGGGAACACCGGGGAGCTGTTTTTT. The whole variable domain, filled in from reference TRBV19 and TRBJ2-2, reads DGGITQSPKYLFRKEGQNVTLSCEQNLNHDAMYWYRQDPGQGLRLIYYSQIVNDFQKGDIAEGYSVSREKKESFPLTVTSAQKNPTAFYLCASSIIMGNTGELFFGEGSRLTVL.

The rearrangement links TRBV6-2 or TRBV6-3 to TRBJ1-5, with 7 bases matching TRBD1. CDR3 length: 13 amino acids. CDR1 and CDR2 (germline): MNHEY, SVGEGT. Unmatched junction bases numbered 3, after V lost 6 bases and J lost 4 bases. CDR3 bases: TGTGCCAGCAGAAGGGACAGAAATCAGCCCCAGCATTTT. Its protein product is CASRRDRNQPQHF.

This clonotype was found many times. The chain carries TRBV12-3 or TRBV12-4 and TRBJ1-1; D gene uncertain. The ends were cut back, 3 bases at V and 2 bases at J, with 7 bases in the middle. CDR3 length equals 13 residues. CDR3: CASSLLYNTEAFF. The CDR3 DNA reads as TGTGCCAGCAGTTTGCTATACAACACTGAAGCTTTCTTT.

The CDR3 reads CATSDRTTNGELFF. The CDR3 nucleotides are TGTGCCACCAGTGATAGAACGACAAACGGGGAGCTGTTTTTT. This chain links TRBV24-1 with TRBJ2-2; D is uncertain. Trimming took off 3 bases at V and 7 bases at J, with 11 bases between the two ends. Germline CDR1 is KGHDR and CDR2 is SFDVKD. This CDR3 has 14 amino acids.